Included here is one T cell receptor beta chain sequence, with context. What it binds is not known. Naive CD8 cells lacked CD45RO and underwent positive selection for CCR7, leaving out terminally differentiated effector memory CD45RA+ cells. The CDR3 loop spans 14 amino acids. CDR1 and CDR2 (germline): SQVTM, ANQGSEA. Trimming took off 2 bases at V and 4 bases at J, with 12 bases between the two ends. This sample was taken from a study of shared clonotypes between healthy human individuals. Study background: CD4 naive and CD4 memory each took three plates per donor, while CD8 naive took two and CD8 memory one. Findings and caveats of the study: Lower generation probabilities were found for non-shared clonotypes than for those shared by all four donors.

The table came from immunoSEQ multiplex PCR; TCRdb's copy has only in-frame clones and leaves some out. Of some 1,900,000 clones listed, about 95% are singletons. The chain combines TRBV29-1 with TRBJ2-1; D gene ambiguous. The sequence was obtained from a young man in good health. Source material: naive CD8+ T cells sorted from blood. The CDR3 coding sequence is TGCAGCGTTGAAAGTGGAAGCAGGTACAATGAGCAGTTCTTC. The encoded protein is CSVESGSRYNEQFF.